These 21 T cell receptor beta chains originate from one sample sequenced in a study of blood T cell repertoires in COVID-19. Data came from immunoSEQ multiplex PCR; TCRdb stores just in-frame clones and leaves some out. This table holds fewer than 300,000 clones, 85% found once. The specimen was peripheral blood. These receptors were collected from a man aged 50 or older with active or convalescent COVID-19.

V is TRBV6-4 and J is TRBJ2-1; TRBD2 matches at 14 bases. The V and J ends lost 2 bases and 8 bases, in that order; junction bases with no gene match: 2. This CDR3 has 15 residues. The germline CDR1 and CDR2 sequences are MRHNA and SNTAGT. In DNA form, the CDR3 reads TGTGCCAGCAGTGACAGGGGACTAGCGGGAGATGAGCAGTTCTTC. Translating gives CASSDRGLAGDEQFF.

In this sample, this clone turned up a few times. This chain uses TRBV5-1 with TRBJ2-3; possible D gene TRBD2, 6 bases. V lost 2 bases and J lost 4, with 14 bases in between. The CDR3 has 15 residues. Germline loops: CDR1 SGHRS, CDR2 YFSETQ. The CDR3 reads CASSLRTNPADTQYF. The DNA of the CDR3 is TGCGCCAGCAGCTTACGGACTAACCCGGCAGATACGCAGTATTTT.

This clone was found a few times. The chain has TRBV9 and TRBJ1-3; D gene unclear. This CDR3 region has 16 residues. CDR1 and CDR2 from the germline V gene are SGDLS and YYNGEE. Trimming cost V 0 bases and J 1 base, with 11 bases left between them. The DNA of the CDR3 is TGTGCCAGCAGCGTAGCTCTAACGGGGTCTGGAAACACCATATATTTT. Amino acids: CASSVALTGSGNTIYF.

In regard to this clone: This specimen includes other DNA sequences encoding the same CDR3. The CDR3, as DNA: TGTGCCAGCAGTCTTCAGGCGGGGGCCCAAGAGACCCAGTACTTC. It is translated as CASSLQAGAQETQYF. V is TRBV6-5 and J is TRBJ2-5, with D possibly matching TRBD2 (7 bases). CDR3 size: 15 residues. The V and J ends lost 5 bases and 1 base respectively, with 14 bases between them. The germline gives CDR1 MNHEY, CDR2 SVGAGI.

This rearrangement joins TRBV7-2 to TRBJ2-1; perhaps TRBD1 as D (5 bases). Trimming shortened V by 0 bases and J by 5 bases, and 11 bases separated the two germline ends. Germline V gene lookup returns CDR1 SGHTA and CDR2 FQGNSA. The CDR3 has 15 residues. DNA of the CDR3: TGTGCCAGCAGCTTAGCGGGCAGGGTAAACAATGAGCAGTTCTTC. As protein: CASSLAGRVNNEQFF.

A few counts support this clone. This chain joins TRBV6-5 and TRBJ1-4; 7 bases map to TRBD1. The trim removed 6 bases at V and 7 bases at J, leaving 11 bases unmatched. The CDR3 runs 15 residues. Germline assignment: CDR1 MNHEY and CDR2 SVGAGI. The CDR3 reads CASRPQGGRAEKLFF. CDR3 in DNA: TGTGCCAGCAGACCCCAAGGGGGCAGGGCTGAAAAACTGTTTTTT.

The chain joins TRBV29-1 to TRBJ1-1; possibly TRBD1 for D (5 bases). The V gene lost 7 bases and the J gene lost 2 bases, with 17 bases spanning the gap. The CDR3 runs to 14 residues. Per germline, CDR1 SQVTM and CDR2 ANQGSEA. In nucleotides, the CDR3 is TGCAGCGCGGAGCCAGGAGGGGCCAACACTGAAGCTTTCTTT. It specifies CSAEPGGANTEAFF.

Written as DNA, the CDR3 is TGTGCCAGCAGTTCTCGACAGGGGGTTTTTCACGAGCAGTACTTC. It translates to CASSSRQGVFHEQYF. The chain joins TRBV6-6 to TRBJ2-7, with 9 positions matching TRBD1. Losses at the gene ends were 4 bases for V and 5 bases for J; bases not matched to a gene: 9. Germline V CDR1 and CDR2: MNHNY, SVGAGI (reference sequence). CDR3 size: 15 residues.

The rearrangement uses TRBV4-2 and TRBJ2-4; maybe TRBD1 (6 bases). The V gene lost 0 bases and the J gene lost 7 bases, with 19 bases spanning the gap. This CDR3 has 17 residues. The germline V gene encodes CDR1 LGHNA and CDR2 YNFKEQ. The CDR3 region is CASSQDGRSPRGNIQYF. In DNA, the CDR3 is TGTGCCAGCAGCCAAGATGGAAGGTCCCCTAGGGGGAACATTCAGTACTTC.

A note on this clone: The same CDR3 arises from other DNA sequences in this sample as well. J is TRBJ1-2 and V is TRBV30; D unresolved. Germline V lookup: CDR1 GTSNPN, CDR2 SVGIG (reference sequence). Trimming shortened V by 0 bases and J by 7 bases, and 6 bases separated the two germline ends. The CDR3 sequence is 11 residues long. In DNA, the CDR3 is TGTGCCTGGAGTGTCTCCCGTGGCTACACCTTC. This codes for CAWSVSRGYTF.

V is TRBV11-2 and J is TRBJ2-7, with D maybe TRBD2 (6 bases). This CDR3 is 17 amino acids long. CDR1 and CDR2 from the germline V gene are SGHAT and FQNNGV. V lost 5 bases and J lost 2, with 22 bases in between. CDR3 sequence: CASSRTPGLLLTYEQYF. DNA for the CDR3: TGTGCCAGCAGCCGGACCCCGGGACTGTTACTGACCTACGAGCAGTACTTC.

This chain connects TRBV6-5 to TRBJ1-6; D perhaps matches TRBD1 (5 bases). The CDR3 sequence is 15 residues long. V was shortened by 6 bases and J by 7 bases, with 16 bases between the two germline ends. In germline, CDR1 is MNHEY, CDR2 SVGAGI. CDR3 amino acids: CASSLDLGGNSPLHF. CDR3 bases: TGTGCCAGCAGCCTCGACCTGGGGGGGAATTCACCCCTCCACTTT.

The CDR3 nucleotides read TGTGCCAGCTCAGAGGTACCAGGGGCTTATTCAAGTAACACTGAAGCTTTCTTT. It encodes CASSEVPGAYSSNTEAFF. V and J are TRBV18 and TRBJ1-1; D is possibly TRBD1 (6 bases). The germline gives CDR1 KGHSH, CDR2 LQKENI. CDR3 size: 18 residues. Trimming left V 5 bases short and J 2 bases short, with 24 bases between.

This rearrangement joins TRBV19 to TRBJ2-6; tentatively, D is TRBD1 (5 bases). Deletions cut 3 bases from V and 0 bases from J, with 12 bases between. The CDR3 sequence is 17 residues long. CDR1 LNHDA and CDR2 SQIVND come from the germline V gene (reference sequence). The chain's CDR3 is CASSIDRFTSGANVLTF. Here the CDR3 DNA reads TGTGCCAGTAGTATTGACAGATTTACCTCTGGGGCCAACGTCCTGACTTTC.

The J gene is TRBJ2-2, the V gene TRBV9, with TRBD2 matching 8 bases. The CDR3 is 17 amino acids. Trimming at V came to 3 bases and at J to 7 bases, leaving 14 bases not matched to a gene. Germline V gene data show CDR1 as SGDLS and CDR2 as YYNGEE. CDR3 protein: CASSESGSPLMGGELFF. CDR3 DNA: TGTGCCAGCAGCGAAAGCGGGAGCCCCCTAATGGGCGGGGAGCTGTTTTTT. Complete variable domain (other parts from reference TRBV9 and TRBJ2-2): DSGVTQTPKHLITATGQRVTLRCSPRSGDLSVYWYQQSLDQGLQFLIQYYNGEERAKGNILERFSAQQFPDLHSELNLSSLELGDSALYFCASSESGSPLMGGELFFGEGSRLTVL.

The chain has TRBV2 and TRBJ1-3; D may be TRBD1 (6 bases). Germline CDR1 is SNHLY and CDR2 is FYNNEI. The CDR3 contains 15 residues. The V end was cut by 6 bases, the J end by 2 bases, with 14 bases between. In nucleotides, the CDR3 is TGTGCCAGCAGAATTTCACAGGGAGCTGGAAACACCATATATTTT. Protein product: CASRISQGAGNTIYF.

The chain employs TRBV23-1 and TRBJ1-1; D possibly corresponds to TRBD1 (6 bases). TRBV23-1 carries the ORF label, with uncertain function. This CDR3 comprises 17 residues. V lost 0 bases and J lost 1, with 15 bases in between. The CDR3 bases are TGCGCCAGCAGTCAATCAAACACCGGGACAAAGAACACTGAAGCTTTCTTT. Its translation is CASSQSNTGTKNTEAFF.

This chain connects TRBV5-8 to TRBJ2-7, with 10 positions matching TRBD1. CDR3 size: 15 residues. CDR1 and CDR2 from the germline V gene are SGHTS and YDEGEE. With V trimmed by 5 bases and J by 0 bases, 5 bases remained unmatched. The DNA of the CDR3 is TGTGCCAGCAGATCGGGACAGGGGTTCTCCTACGAGCAGTACTTC. Translating gives CASRSGQGFSYEQYF.

The chain combines TRBV18 with TRBJ2-7, with D possibly being TRBD2 (7 bases). The CDR3 has 16 amino acids. Trimming removed 2 bases from V and 2 bases from J, with 16 bases in between. Germline CDR1 reads KGHSH; CDR2 reads LQKENI. The CDR3 spells CASSPMGGRVTYEQYF. The CDR3 DNA is TGTGCCAGCTCACCAATGGGGGGGCGTGTAACCTACGAGCAGTACTTC.

For the CDR3, the DNA is TGTGCCAGCAGGGAGGACAGGGCCAAAAACATTCAGTACTTC. Its protein is CASREDRAKNIQYF. The rearrangement joins TRBV2 to TRBJ2-4; TRBD1 matches 7 bases. The CDR3 contains 14 residues. Germline V gene data show CDR1 as SNHLY and CDR2 as FYNNEI. The ends lost 6 bases at V and 1 base at J; junction bases unmatched: 3.

The gene calls are TRBV7-9 and TRBJ2-5; 12 nucleotides align to TRBD1. CDR1 SEHNR and CDR2 FQNEAQ come from the germline V gene (reference sequence). Germline trimming cut 2 bases from V and 4 bases from J; bases unmatched to any gene: 5. This CDR3 region has 16 residues. CDR3 sequence reads: CASSLSGTGGVETQYF. The CDR3 nucleotides read TGTGCCAGCAGCTTATCTGGGACAGGGGGCGTAGAGACCCAGTACTTC.